This entry concerns a single TCR beta chain. Additional DNA sequences in this sample encode the identical CDR3. Each replicate PCR on the sorted subsets used roughly 210 ng DNA (approximately 27,000 T cell genomes). Here immunoSEQ multiplex PCR was the method, and the copy in TCRdb shows in-frame clones only, minus some. The table lists millions of clones, approximately 90% of them singletons. Looked up from germline, CDR1 is SGDLS and CDR2 is YYNGEE. The V end lost 0 bases, the J end lost 2 bases, and 5 bases lay between the germline ends. The CDR3 covers 13 residues. The data derive from a study of shared clonotypes between healthy human individuals. At the level of the study: Donors consisted of two women and a few men between 18 and 49.

Naive CD4+ cells were CD45RA-selected; the remaining cells were memory. What was sequenced was naive CD4+ T cells sorted from blood. The subset is: CD45RA+ positively selected. The sequence came from a man between 18 and 29 years old in good health. The genes are TRBV9 and TRBJ1-1; D unresolved. The CDR3 DNA follows: TGTGCCAGCAGCGTAGGCACTAACACTGAAGCTTTCTTT. This gives the protein CASSVGTNTEAFF.